This T cell receptor (beta chain) was recovered during a study of regulatory dendritic cells for organ transplantation. Here immunoSEQ multiplex PCR was the method, and the copy in TCRdb shows in-frame clones only, minus some. Among tens of thousands of clones, under 90% were seen once, and the ten largest hold less than 0.5%. FACS sorted CD4+ or CD8+ T cells into CD45RA+ naive and CD45RO+ memory. V trimming: 5 bases; J trimming: 1 base; junction bases outside the gene matches: 6. The germline V gene encodes CDR1 MGHRA and CDR2 YSYEKL. This CDR3 has 16 amino acids. General study points: Naive T cells showed high diversity, memory cells less, memory CD8+ least. Regulatory dendritic cells appeared to expand memory CD8+ clones less than mature ones. Between individuals, the alloreactive memory CD8+ T cell pool differed considerably.

This clone has just a few counts. Its matching antigen is unknown. This TCR was recovered from a human donor in good health. The chain couples TRBV4-1 to TRBJ1-1, with 11 positions matching TRBD1. The sample consisted of naive CD8+ T cells from blood. Subset noted: CD45RA+ naive T cells. CDR3: CASSISGTGGNTEAFF. The CDR3 DNA sequence: TGCGCCAGCAGCATCTCCGGGACAGGGGGGAACACTGAAGCTTTCTTT.